This is a list of T cell receptor beta chains from one sample in a study of identifying expanded T cells in peripheral blood. Libraries were prepared by immunoSEQ multiplex PCR; TCRdb keeps only in-frame clonotypes and omits some of them. The sample holds over 75,000 clones, approximately 90% seen once. Sequenced material: blood. All receptors derive from a person between 18 and 75 years old in good health. The CDR3 runs from the conserved cysteine through the conserved F or W. A D gene is named only where the DNA matches it firmly. Some rows mark clone size as missing; the rest say once, few, many or name a class of expanded clone.

d_gene: -
j_gene: TRBJ2-7
v_gene: TRBV28
abundance: -
CDR3aa: CASSFMGQGNYEQYF
CDR3nt: TGTGCCAGCAGTTTCATGGGTCAGGGGAACTACGAGCAGTACTTC

d_gene: -
j_gene: TRBJ2-5
v_gene: TRBV11-1
abundance: -
CDR3aa: CASSLNEEETQYF
CDR3nt: TGTGCCAGCAGCTTAAATGAAGAAGAGACCCAGTACTTC

d_gene: -
j_gene: TRBJ2-1
v_gene: TRBV10-3
abundance: -
CDR3aa: CAISESRGGEQFF
CDR3nt: TGTGCCATCAGTGAGTCTAGGGGCGGCGAGCAGTTCTTC

d_gene: TRBD2
j_gene: TRBJ2-2
v_gene: TRBV5-4
abundance: once
CDR3aa: CASSLKRGINTGELFF
CDR3nt: TGTGCCAGCAGCTTAAAGCGGGGGATTAACACCGGGGAGCTGTTTTTT

d_gene: -
j_gene: TRBJ1-5
v_gene: TRBV2
abundance: -
CDR3aa: CASSDWGVQGQPQHF
CDR3nt: TGTGCCAGCAGTGATTGGGGGGTCCAGGGTCAGCCCCAGCATTTT

d_gene: TRBD1
j_gene: TRBJ1-4
v_gene: TRBV4-2
abundance: -
CDR3aa: CASSQDKRDRANEKLFF
CDR3nt: TGTGCCAGCAGCCAAGATAAAAGGGACAGGGCTAATGAAAAACTGTTTTTT

d_gene: -
j_gene: TRBJ2-7
v_gene: TRBV2
abundance: -
CDR3aa: CASTDQLHSSYEQYF
CDR3nt: TGTGCCAGCACCGACCAACTTCACTCCTCCTACGAGCAGTACTTC

d_gene: TRBD1
j_gene: TRBJ1-5
v_gene: TRBV28
abundance: few
CDR3aa: CASSLRGQGNQPQHF
CDR3nt: TGTGCCAGCAGTTTAAGGGGACAGGGGAATCAGCCCCAGCATTTT

d_gene: -
j_gene: TRBJ2-5
v_gene: TRBV28
abundance: -
CDR3aa: CASNSAGLQETQYF
CDR3nt: TGTGCCAGCAATTCGGCGGGTCTCCAAGAGACCCAGTACTTC

d_gene: -
j_gene: TRBJ2-7
v_gene: TRBV18
abundance: -
CDR3aa: CASSPTGPSREQYF
CDR3nt: TGTGCCAGCTCACCGACGGGACCCTCCCGAGAGCAGTACTTC

d_gene: TRBD1
j_gene: TRBJ1-6
v_gene: TRBV10-2
abundance: -
CDR3aa: CASAETGGLGSPLHF
CDR3nt: TGCGCCAGCGCTGAAACAGGGGGCTTGGGGTCACCCCTCCACTTT

d_gene: -
j_gene: TRBJ1-1
v_gene: TRBV5-5
abundance: -
CDR3aa: CASSAPGTLETEAFF
CDR3nt: TGTGCCAGCAGCGCCCCGGGGACCTTGGAGACTGAAGCTTTCTTT

d_gene: TRBD2
j_gene: TRBJ2-7
v_gene: TRBV6-4
abundance: -
CDR3aa: CATAVSGDTYEQYF
CDR3nt: TGTGCCACCGCCGTCAGCGGGGATACCTACGAGCAGTACTTC

d_gene: -
j_gene: TRBJ2-3
v_gene: TRBV5-5
abundance: -
CDR3aa: CASSLYLWDIPTDTQYF
CDR3nt: TGTGCCAGCAGCTTATACCTATGGGACATTCCCACAGATACGCAGTATTTT

d_gene: TRBD2
j_gene: TRBJ2-7
v_gene: TRBV4-2
abundance: few
CDR3aa: CASSQGRLAGVDEQYF
CDR3nt: TGTGCCAGCAGCCAGGGACGACTAGCGGGAGTGGACGAGCAGTACTTC

d_gene: TRBD1
j_gene: TRBJ2-5
v_gene: TRBV7-8
abundance: -
CDR3aa: CASSLQWNRGEETQYF
CDR3nt: TGTGCCAGCAGCTTACAATGGAACAGGGGGGAAGAGACCCAGTACTTC

d_gene: -
j_gene: TRBJ2-7
v_gene: TRBV5-1
abundance: -
CDR3aa: CASSLVAQGPYEQYF
CDR3nt: TGCGCCAGCAGCTTGGTAGCACAGGGACCCTACGAGCAGTACTTC

d_gene: -
j_gene: TRBJ2-3
v_gene: TRBV10-1
abundance: -
CDR3aa: CASSESSRAPDTQYF
CDR3nt: TGCGCCAGCAGTGAGTCTTCCCGGGCCCCAGATACGCAGTATTTT

d_gene: -
j_gene: TRBJ2-3
v_gene: TRBV7-2
abundance: once
CDR3aa: CASSFDGADTQYF
CDR3nt: TGTGCCAGCAGCTTCGACGGGGCAGATACGCAGTATTTT

d_gene: TRBD1
j_gene: TRBJ1-6
v_gene: TRBV4-3
abundance: -
CDR3aa: CASSQPGQGASPLHF
CDR3nt: TGCGCCAGCAGCCAGCCGGGACAGGGGGCCTCACCCCTCCACTTT

d_gene: -
j_gene: TRBJ2-6
v_gene: TRBV19
abundance: -
CDR3aa: CASSATPPGANVLTF
CDR3nt: TGTGCCAGTAGTGCGACGCCCCCTGGGGCCAACGTCCTGACTTTC

d_gene: -
j_gene: TRBJ2-3
v_gene: TRBV28
abundance: -
CDR3aa: CASTRGPSADTQYF
CDR3nt: TGTGCCAGCACCCGGGGGCCTAGCGCAGATACGCAGTATTTT

d_gene: TRBD1
j_gene: TRBJ2-7
v_gene: TRBV5-8
abundance: -
CDR3aa: CASSTGTGTYEQYF
CDR3nt: TGTGCCAGCAGCACCGGGACAGGAACCTACGAGCAGTACTTC

d_gene: -
j_gene: TRBJ1-5
v_gene: TRBV28
abundance: few
CDR3aa: CASSRYREDQPQHF
CDR3nt: TGTGCCAGCAGCCGCTACAGGGAGGATCAGCCCCAGCATTTT

d_gene: TRBD2
j_gene: TRBJ2-7
v_gene: TRBV18
abundance: -
CDR3aa: CASSRGTSGYEQYF
CDR3nt: TGTGCCAGCTCACGCGGTACTAGCGGCTACGAGCAGTACTTC

d_gene: -
j_gene: TRBJ1-5
v_gene: TRBV10-2
abundance: -
CDR3aa: CASRRDSNQPQHF
CDR3nt: TGCGCCAGCAGAAGGGACAGCAATCAGCCCCAGCATTTT

d_gene: -
j_gene: TRBJ1-5
v_gene: TRBV6-1
abundance: -
CDR3aa: CASRTEGEWQPQHF
CDR3nt: TGTGCCAGCAGAACTGAGGGCGAATGGCAGCCCCAGCATTTT

d_gene: -
j_gene: TRBJ1-1
v_gene: TRBV2
abundance: -
CDR3aa: CASSPVSPNTEAFF
CDR3nt: TGTGCCAGCAGTCCCGTTAGTCCGAACACTGAAGCTTTCTTT

d_gene: -
j_gene: TRBJ2-7
v_gene: TRBV2
abundance: once
CDR3aa: CASSEAGSPSYEQYF
CDR3nt: TGTGCCAGCAGTGAAGCGGGATCCCCCTCCTACGAGCAGTACTTC

d_gene: TRBD2
j_gene: TRBJ2-5
v_gene: TRBV30
abundance: -
CDR3aa: CAWSVLAGVRTQYF
CDR3nt: TGTGCCTGGAGTGTACTAGCGGGAGTCCGAACCCAGTACTTC

d_gene: TRBD2
j_gene: TRBJ2-5
v_gene: TRBV5-4
abundance: once
CDR3aa: CASSWGGFETQYF
CDR3nt: TGTGCCAGCAGCTGGGGGGGTTTCGAGACCCAGTACTTC

d_gene: TRBD2
j_gene: TRBJ2-5
v_gene: TRBV6-5
abundance: -
CDR3aa: CASSRAGVETQYF
CDR3nt: TGTGCCAGCAGTCGAGCGGGGGTGGAGACCCAGTACTTC

d_gene: -
j_gene: TRBJ1-5
v_gene: TRBV2
abundance: once
CDR3aa: CASSEGGVGQPQHF
CDR3nt: TGTGCCAGCAGTGAAGGTGGGGTAGGCCAGCCCCAGCATTTT

d_gene: -
j_gene: TRBJ2-1
v_gene: TRBV5-4
abundance: -
CDR3aa: CASSSGPKQFF
CDR3nt: TGTGCCAGCAGCTCCGGACCCAAACAGTTCTTC

d_gene: -
j_gene: TRBJ2-1
v_gene: TRBV4-3
abundance: -
CDR3aa: CASSQDGAAYNEQFF
CDR3nt: TGCGCCAGCAGCCAAGACGGGGCGGCCTACAATGAGCAGTTCTTC

d_gene: TRBD1
j_gene: TRBJ1-2
v_gene: TRBV5-1
abundance: -
CDR3aa: CASSLGGTGNYGYTF
CDR3nt: TGCGCCAGCAGCTTGGGGGGGACAGGAAACTATGGCTACACCTTC

d_gene: TRBD2
j_gene: TRBJ2-5
v_gene: TRBV30
abundance: few
CDR3aa: CAWKRGRAQETQYF
CDR3nt: TGTGCCTGGAAACGCGGGAGGGCCCAAGAGACCCAGTACTTC

d_gene: -
j_gene: TRBJ1-3
v_gene: TRBV5-1
abundance: -
CDR3aa: CASSLGMGPGGNTIYF
CDR3nt: TGCGCCAGCAGCTTGGGGATGGGGCCAGGTGGAAACACCATATATTTT

d_gene: -
j_gene: TRBJ2-7
v_gene: TRBV5-1
abundance: -
CDR3aa: CASSLDGEPGVTYEQYF
CDR3nt: TGCGCCAGCAGCTTGGATGGCGAGCCAGGGGTTACCTACGAGCAGTACTTC

d_gene: -
j_gene: TRBJ2-1
v_gene: TRBV9
abundance: -
CDR3aa: CASSVGYNEQFF
CDR3nt: TGTGCCAGCAGTGTTGGTTACAATGAGCAGTTCTTC

d_gene: -
j_gene: TRBJ2-7
v_gene: TRBV7-6
abundance: -
CDR3aa: CASSSSEISGSEQYF
CDR3nt: TGTGCCAGCAGCTCAAGCGAGATTTCCGGGAGCGAGCAGTACTTC

d_gene: -
j_gene: TRBJ1-1
v_gene: TRBV7-9
abundance: -
CDR3aa: CASSRPQGHPLRNMAFF
CDR3nt: TGTGCCAGCAGCCGCCCCCAGGGACACCCGCTACGAAATATGGCTTTCTTT

d_gene: -
j_gene: TRBJ1-1
v_gene: TRBV5-1
abundance: -
CDR3aa: CASSLGWRDSLGAFF
CDR3nt: TGCGCCAGCAGCTTGGGATGGAGAGACTCTCTGGGGGCTTTCTTT

d_gene: -
j_gene: TRBJ2-2
v_gene: TRBV28
abundance: -
CDR3aa: CASSLAGRTGELFF
CDR3nt: TGTGCCAGCAGTTTAGCAGGGAGGACCGGGGAGCTGTTTTTT

d_gene: -
j_gene: TRBJ1-5
v_gene: TRBV28
abundance: -
CDR3aa: CASSSPSEPNQPQHF
CDR3nt: TGTGCCAGCAGTTCTCCCTCCGAACCTAATCAGCCCCAGCATTTT

d_gene: -
j_gene: TRBJ2-7
v_gene: TRBV11-1
abundance: -
CDR3aa: CASSLATSVRYYEQYF
CDR3nt: TGTGCCAGCAGCTTAGCTACCTCCGTTCGTTACTACGAGCAGTACTTC

d_gene: -
j_gene: TRBJ1-5
v_gene: TRBV16
abundance: -
CDR3aa: CASSRLSWENQPQHF
CDR3nt: TGTGCCAGCAGCCGCCTTTCTTGGGAGAATCAGCCCCAGCATTTT

d_gene: -
j_gene: TRBJ2-5
v_gene: TRBV6-4
abundance: -
CDR3aa: CASSYGGGPQETQYF
CDR3nt: TGTGCCAGCAGTTACGGGGGCGGACCCCAAGAGACCCAGTACTTC

d_gene: -
j_gene: TRBJ1-4
v_gene: TRBV29-1
abundance: -
CDR3aa: CSVSTGAANEKLFF
CDR3nt: TGCAGCGTGAGTACAGGAGCCGCTAATGAAAAACTGTTTTTT

d_gene: -
j_gene: TRBJ1-1
v_gene: TRBV7-9
abundance: -
CDR3aa: CASSPDRDLNTEAFF
CDR3nt: TGTGCCAGCAGCCCCGATCGGGATCTGAACACTGAAGCTTTCTTT

d_gene: -
j_gene: TRBJ2-2
v_gene: TRBV4-3
abundance: -
CDR3aa: CASSQEVDSNTGELFF
CDR3nt: TGCGCCAGCAGCCAAGAGGTGGACTCGAACACCGGGGAGCTGTTTTTT

d_gene: TRBD2
j_gene: TRBJ2-7
v_gene: TRBV19
abundance: -
CDR3aa: CASSGGLAGIYEQYF
CDR3nt: TGTGCCAGTAGTGGTGGACTAGCGGGAATCTACGAGCAGTACTTC

d_gene: -
j_gene: TRBJ1-5
v_gene: TRBV23-1
abundance: -
CDR3aa: CASNLFRYNQPQHF
CDR3nt: TGCGCCAGCAACCTCTTCCGTTACAATCAGCCCCAGCATTTT

d_gene: TRBD1
j_gene: TRBJ2-7
v_gene: TRBV18
abundance: -
CDR3aa: CASSPPTGGYEQYF
CDR3nt: TGTGCCAGCTCACCCCCGACAGGGGGGTACGAGCAGTACTTC

d_gene: -
j_gene: TRBJ2-2
v_gene: TRBV10-1
abundance: -
CDR3aa: CASTSGPEANTGELFF
CDR3nt: TGCGCCAGCACGTCGGGCCCAGAAGCGAACACCGGGGAGCTGTTTTTT

d_gene: TRBD1
j_gene: TRBJ2-4
v_gene: TRBV15
abundance: -
CDR3aa: CATSRGWGQGVSKNIQYF
CDR3nt: TGTGCCACCAGCAGGGGGTGGGGACAGGGGGTTTCGAAAAACATTCAGTACTTC

d_gene: -
j_gene: TRBJ1-1
v_gene: TRBV27
abundance: -
CDR3aa: CASSLSIGGADTEAFF
CDR3nt: TGTGCCAGCAGTTTATCGATAGGGGGGGCCGACACTGAAGCTTTCTTT

d_gene: TRBD1
j_gene: TRBJ1-3
v_gene: TRBV5-8
abundance: few
CDR3aa: CASSRGTGRNTIYF
CDR3nt: TGTGCCAGCAGCCGAGGGACAGGAAGAAACACCATATATTTT

d_gene: -
j_gene: TRBJ1-1
v_gene: TRBV5-1
abundance: -
CDR3aa: CASTLTYRNTEAFF
CDR3nt: TGCGCCAGCACCTTGACATACAGGAACACTGAAGCTTTCTTT

d_gene: -
j_gene: TRBJ1-1
v_gene: TRBV29-1
abundance: -
CDR3aa: CSVQGGGAGTEAFF
CDR3nt: TGCAGCGTTCAAGGCGGGGGCGCGGGGACTGAAGCTTTCTTT